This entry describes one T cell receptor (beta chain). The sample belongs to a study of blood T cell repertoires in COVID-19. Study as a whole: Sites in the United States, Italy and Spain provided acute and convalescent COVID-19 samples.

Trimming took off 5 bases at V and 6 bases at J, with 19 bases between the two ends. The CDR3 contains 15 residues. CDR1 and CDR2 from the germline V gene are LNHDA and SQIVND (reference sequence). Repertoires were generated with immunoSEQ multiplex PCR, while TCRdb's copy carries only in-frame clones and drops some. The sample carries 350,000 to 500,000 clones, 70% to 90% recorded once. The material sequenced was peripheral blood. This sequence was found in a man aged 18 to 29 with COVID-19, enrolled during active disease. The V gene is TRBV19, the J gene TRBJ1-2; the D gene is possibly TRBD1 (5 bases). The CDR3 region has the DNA TGTGCCAGTAGTCCCCGCGGGGCCCGAACCAATGGCTACACCTTC. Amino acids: CASSPRGARTNGYTF.